In this sample, the clone carrying this TCR beta chain turned up many times. Germline V gene sequence: CDR1 MNHEY, CDR2 SMNVEV (reference sequence). J was trimmed by 6 bases and V by 6 bases; bases with no gene match: 16. There are 16 residues in the CDR3. The sample originates from a study of early T cells in non-severe SARS-CoV-2 infection. TCRdb re-derived calls from the 5' RACE reads in MiXCR, one entry per CDR3 protein. The data show 60,000 to 75,000 distinct CDR3 sequences, with roughly 10% seen just once and 4.5% to 7% held by the top ten. The chain has TRBV27 and TRBJ1-2; TRBD1 matches at 7 bases. This sequence originates from an adult who was a healthcare worker with PCR-confirmed SARS-CoV-2 infection or an uninfected control (not recorded which). Sequencing was performed on whole blood, taken at baseline. CDR3 sequence (DNA): TGTGCCAGCAGACAGGGGCAAGGCGTTAGAAATGATGGCTACACCTTC. It encodes CASRQGQGVRNDGYTF.